This T cell receptor (beta chain) was found in a study of T-cell memory formation after mild COVID-19. Study in general: TCR clusters showed largely donor specificity.

Concerning this clonotype itself: The antigen is not known.

Study-level results: Some clones that responded were present in memory (sampled pre-infection), which suggests cross-reactive memory joined. Clones contracting across day 15 to 85 had a balanced CD4/CD8 profile; later expanding clones leaned CD4+.

The CDR3 consists of 14 residues. V was shortened by 2 bases and J by 4 bases, with 10 bases between the two germline ends. Germline CDR1 KGHDR, CDR2 SFDVKD. In TCRdb, the 5' RACE reads were re-called with MiXCR into one record per CDR3 protein. Here the sample spans some 320,000 distinct CDR3 sequences, roughly 15% being singletons. The V gene is TRBV24-1, the J gene TRBJ2-5, with D maybe TRBD2 (5 bases). This TCR was sampled from a man between 18 and 29 years old who had mild COVID-19 (a few samples of this study predate the infection). Cell type and time point are not known. Sequencing input: PBMCs or a T cell subset sorted from them (not recorded which). CDR3 in DNA: TGTGCCACCAGTGATTCGCGGGTGGTAGAGACCCAGTACTTC. It encodes CATSDSRVVETQYF.